A selection of T cell receptor beta chains follows, all from one sample in a study of shared clonotypes between healthy human individuals. The protocol was immunoSEQ multiplex PCR, while the TCRdb copy is restricted to in-frame clones and leaves out a portion. The sample records fewer than 850,000 clones, 72% being singletons. The sample comprised memory CD4+ T cells sorted from blood. The receptor set was obtained from a woman in her 30s in good health. Each CDR3 is given with its conserved first and last residue. A D gene is named only where the DNA matches it firmly.

CDR3: CASSLVAGGNTRELFF
D: TRBD2
J: TRBJ2-2
V: TRBV7-8

CDR3: CASSLETSPLHF
D: NA
J: TRBJ1-6
V: TRBV7-9

CDR3: CASRESGRSHNEQFF
D: TRBD2
J: TRBJ2-1
V: TRBV5-1

CDR3: CSVIRGGQIYNEQFF
D: NA
J: TRBJ2-1
V: TRBV29-1

CDR3: CASSLVADSYEQYF
D: NA
J: TRBJ2-7
V: TRBV5-1

CDR3: CASSLVAIGSGANVLTF
D: NA
J: TRBJ2-6
V: TRBV7-2

CDR3: CASSAGTSGPYEQYF
D: TRBD2
J: TRBJ2-7
V: TRBV2

CDR3: CARSIWDGSSGANVLTF
D: NA
J: TRBJ2-6
V: TRBV5-3

CDR3: CASSWGLAATYEQYF
D: TRBD2
J: TRBJ2-7
V: TRBV5-5

CDR3: CASGGGNQPQHF
D: NA
J: TRBJ1-5
V: TRBV6-6

CDR3: CASSPWDFRDSEKLFF
D: TRBD1
J: TRBJ1-4
V: TRBV2

CDR3: CATQGNSNQPQHF
D: NA
J: TRBJ1-5
V: TRBV10-2

CDR3: CASSSGLAVPGSYEQYF
D: TRBD2
J: TRBJ2-7
V: TRBV27

CDR3: CASSAGDSSTDTQYF
D: NA
J: TRBJ2-3
V: TRBV28

CDR3: CASRKGQGYEQYF
D: TRBD1
J: TRBJ2-7
V: TRBV27

CDR3: CASSIAREETQYF
D: NA
J: TRBJ2-5
V: TRBV19

CDR3: CASSESHGNTEAFF
D: NA
J: TRBJ1-1
V: TRBV25-1

CDR3: CASSPYGGTGNTIYF
D: NA
J: TRBJ1-3
V: TRBV18

CDR3: CASSLLMGANTGELFF
D: NA
J: TRBJ2-2
V: TRBV25-1

CDR3: CASSLKTGTSVETQYF
D: TRBD2
J: TRBJ2-5
V: TRBV5-4

CDR3: CASSFRGHTGELFF
D: NA
J: TRBJ2-2
V: TRBV6-5

CDR3: CASSLSFPKGTYSNQPQHF
D: NA
J: TRBJ1-5
V: TRBV27

CDR3: CAFGDYAYEQYF
D: TRBD2
J: TRBJ2-7
V: TRBV30

CDR3: CASSPPPLRVVLGPYEQYF
D: NA
J: TRBJ2-7
V: TRBV28

CDR3: CASSLQGTEAFF
D: NA
J: TRBJ1-1
V: TRBV5-6

CDR3: CASSFGTGNTGELFF
D: TRBD1
J: TRBJ2-2
V: TRBV7-2

CDR3: CASSPPRQGRDTQYF
D: TRBD1
J: TRBJ2-3
V: TRBV18

CDR3: CASSLGDSNTGELFF
D: NA
J: NA
V: TRBV5-1

CDR3: CASSLDEGHTIYF
D: NA
J: TRBJ1-3
V: TRBV7-2

CDR3: CASQGRALEEGDQYF
D: NA
J: TRBJ2-5
V: TRBV25-1

CDR3: CASSEQGQGPGEKLFF
D: TRBD1
J: TRBJ1-4
V: TRBV25-1

CDR3: CASLYHRDEQFF
D: NA
J: TRBJ2-1
V: TRBV2

CDR3: CASSPLGAQTEAFF
D: NA
J: TRBJ1-1
V: TRBV9

CDR3: CASSQGPPRSYEQYF
D: NA
J: TRBJ2-7
V: TRBV14

CDR3: CAWSTMGPSLHF
D: NA
J: TRBJ1-6
V: TRBV30

CDR3: CASSLALGLAGEETQYF
D: TRBD2
J: TRBJ2-5
V: TRBV7-6

CDR3: CASSLWQGDTEAFF
D: NA
J: TRBJ1-1
V: TRBV5-4

CDR3: CASSTRAEAGGIYEQYF
D: TRBD2
J: TRBJ2-7
V: TRBV18

CDR3: CASRLDSDYGYTF
D: NA
J: TRBJ1-2
V: TRBV6-5

CDR3: CASSPLTGYSGANVLTF
D: TRBD1
J: TRBJ2-6
V: TRBV28

CDR3: CASSPGGGEETQYF
D: NA
J: TRBJ2-5
V: TRBV18

CDR3: CATLGRATYEQYF
D: NA
J: TRBJ2-7
V: TRBV6-5

CDR3: CASSPRAQRNEKLFF
D: NA
J: TRBJ1-4
V: TRBV4-2

CDR3: CAWRPGNTIYF
D: NA
J: TRBJ1-3
V: TRBV30

CDR3: CASSPGQGAGETQYF
D: TRBD1
J: TRBJ2-5
V: TRBV18

CDR3: CASSEARLAGGNNEQFF
D: TRBD2
J: TRBJ2-1
V: TRBV2

CDR3: CASSVEGTQPQHF
D: NA
J: TRBJ1-5
V: TRBV2